The 19 T cell receptor beta chains presented below share a single source sample, sequenced in a study of T-cell memory formation after mild COVID-19. TCRdb ran MiXCR on the 5' RACE reads and lists one entry per CDR3 protein. Among fewer than 400,000 distinct CDR3 sequences listed, 10% to 15% were seen once. The sample was PBMCs or a T cell subset sorted from them (not recorded which). Receptors originate from a man between 18 and 29 years old who had mild COVID-19 (a few samples of this study predate the infection). Cell type and time point are not known.

The gene calls are TRBV11-3 and TRBJ2-1; D is unresolved. The CDR3 runs 15 residues. V lost 0 bases to trimming and J lost 9 bases, with 15 bases between them. Per germline, CDR1 SGHNT and CDR2 YENEEA. The CDR3 region has the DNA TGTGCCAGCAGCTTAGAGGCTAGTAACCCTAGTGAGCAGTTCTTC. This sequence encodes CASSLEASNPSEQFF.

This clonotype was found a few times. This sequence joins TRBV11-2 and TRBJ1-1; TRBD1 agrees at 7 bases. This CDR3 region has 13 residues. The germline CDR1 and CDR2 sequences are SGHAT and FQNNGV. The V segment lost 6 bases and the J segment 5 bases; nucleotides outside the gene matches: 6. The CDR3 nucleotides are TGTGCCAGCAGGCAGGGGGGGACGACTGAAGCTTTCTTT. Its translation is CASRQGGTTEAFF.

This clonotype has a handful of counts. CDR3 DNA sequence: TGCGCCAGCAGCTGGGACAGGGGGCAAGGAGATACGCAGTATTTT. Translating it yields CASSWDRGQGDTQYF. The chain couples TRBV5-1 to TRBJ2-3; 12 bases map to TRBD1. V lost 3 bases to trimming and J lost 5 bases; unmatched junction nucleotides: 4. The CDR3 contains 15 residues. Germline V CDR1 and CDR2: SGHRS, YFSETQ.

There are many counts of this clonotype. Here the CDR3 reads CASSSGHSNTEAFF. The CDR3 DNA reads as TGCGCCAGCAGCTCTGGACACTCGAACACTGAAGCTTTCTTT. V is TRBV5-1 and J is TRBJ1-1; D might be TRBD1 (5 bases). Germline V lookup: CDR1 SGHRS, CDR2 YFSETQ. Trimming pared 3 bases from V and 1 base from J, leaving 10 bases between. This CDR3 spans 14 amino acids.

The chain couples TRBV7-9 to TRBJ2-5, with D perhaps TRBD1 (5 bases). V lost 1 base and J lost 4, with 13 bases in between. The V gene's germline CDR1 is SEHNR and CDR2 FQNEAQ (reference sequence). The CDR3 is 15 residues long. CDR3 in amino acids: CASSLGQLSRETQYF. CDR3 in DNA: TGTGCCAGCAGCTTAGGACAGCTATCAAGAGAGACCCAGTACTTC.

A few counts support this clonotype. CDR3 sequence reads: CAWSVAENSPLHF. The CDR3 bases are TGTGCCTGGAGTGTAGCAGAAAATTCACCCCTCCACTTT. The chain uses TRBV30 and TRBJ1-6, with D unresolved. V was shortened by 0 bases and J by 7 bases, with 7 bases between the two germline ends. This CDR3 has 13 amino acids. The germline gives CDR1 GTSNPN, CDR2 SVGIG (reference sequence). The variable domain in full, completed from reference TRBV30 and TRBJ1-6, reads SQTIHQWPATLVQPVGSPLSLECTVEGTSNPNLYWYRQAAGRGLQLLFYSVGIGQISSEVPQNLSASRPQDRQFILSSKKLLLSDSGFYLCAWSVAENSPLHFGNGTRLTVT.

The chain has TRBV12-3 or TRBV12-4 and TRBJ2-2; tentatively, D is TRBD1 (6 bases). The CDR3 covers 13 residues. Trimming removed 6 bases at V and 3 bases at J, with 8 bases between. The CDR3 sequence is CASRDSYTGELFF. CDR3 coding DNA: TGTGCCAGCAGGGACAGCTACACCGGGGAGCTGTTTTTT.

This clonotype was recorded a few times. The V gene is TRBV20-1, the J gene TRBJ1-1, with TRBD1 matching over 7 bases. The CDR3 is 13 residues long. V shed 5 bases and J 6 bases; nucleotides not matched to a gene: 9. Germline V gene data show CDR1 as DFQATT and CDR2 as SNEGSKA (reference sequence). The CDR3 loop is CSALDRVAAEAFF. The CDR3 nucleotides read TGCAGTGCTTTAGACAGGGTAGCAGCTGAAGCTTTCTTT.

In this sample, this clonotype turned up a few times. The CDR3 protein is CASSETSLSYEQYF. The CDR3 DNA reads as TGTGCCAGCAGCGAGACTAGTCTCTCCTACGAGCAGTACTTC. This chain joins TRBV9 and TRBJ2-7; maybe TRBD2 (6 bases). V was shortened by 3 bases and J by 0 bases, with 10 bases between the two germline ends. The CDR3 loop spans 14 amino acids. Looked up from germline, CDR1 is SGDLS and CDR2 is YYNGEE.

The gene calls are TRBV7-3 and TRBJ1-1; 7 positions match TRBD1. The CDR3 is made up of 14 amino acids. Germline V lookup: CDR1 SGHTA, CDR2 FQGTGA. The V and J ends lost 4 bases and 3 bases, in that order; junction bases with no gene match: 5. The CDR3 DNA reads as TGTGCCAGCAGCTCCAAGGGGGCTCACACTGAAGCTTTCTTT. This translates into CASSSKGAHTEAFF.

The chain employs TRBV11-2 and TRBJ2-5; D gene uncertain. Germline CDR1 is SGHAT and CDR2 is FQNNGV. The CDR3 totals 16 residues. The V gene lost 1 base and the J gene lost 2 bases, with 14 bases spanning the gap. The CDR3 nucleotides are TGTGCCAGCAGCTTAGTACAGACGTTCAAGCAAGAGACCCAGTACTTC. Protein sequence: CASSLVQTFKQETQYF. The complete variable domain, with remaining parts taken from reference TRBV11-2 and TRBJ2-5, reads EAGVAQSPRYKIIEKRQSVAFWCNPISGHATLYWYQQILGQGPKLLIQFQNNGVVDDSQLPKDRFSAERLKGVDSTLKIQPAKLEDSAVYLCASSLVQTFKQETQYFGPGTRLLVL.

This clonotype has only a few counts. The V gene is TRBV7-9, the J gene TRBJ2-7; unclear D gene. V was clipped by 5 bases and J by 0 bases, with 14 bases between them. CDR3 length equals 15 residues. CDR1 and CDR2 from the germline V gene are SEHNR and FQNEAQ (reference sequence). In DNA, the CDR3 is TGTGCCAGCAGCCCGGTTCAGAGAAGCTCCTACGAGCAGTACGTC. Its protein is CASSPVQRSSYEQYV.

The rearrangement links TRBV4-3 to TRBJ1-2; TRBD1 is a possible D gene (5 bases). Germline V gives CDR1 LGHNA, CDR2 YSLEER. The CDR3 extends over 14 amino acids. Trimming pared 4 bases from V and 4 bases from J, leaving 13 bases between. This CDR3 reads CASSPSPGPYGYTF. The DNA for the CDR3 is TGCGCCAGCAGCCCTAGTCCAGGGCCCTATGGCTACACCTTC.

In its sample, this clonotype was seen a few times. The chain recombines TRBV18 with TRBJ1-1; possibly TRBD1 for D (5 bases). Germline loops: CDR1 KGHSH, CDR2 LQKENI. Trimming left V 1 base short and J 0 bases short, with 9 bases between. The CDR3 loop spans 15 amino acids. The CDR3 loop is CASSPLQGMNTEAFF. Written as DNA, the CDR3 is TGTGCCAGCTCACCACTTCAGGGAATGAACACTGAAGCTTTCTTT. Full variable domain (rest looked up from reference TRBV18 and TRBJ1-1): NAGVMQNPRHLVRRRGQEARLRCSPMKGHSHVYWYRQLPEEGLKFMVYLQKENIIDESGMPKERFSAEFPKEGPSILRIQQVVRGDSAAYFCASSPLQGMNTEAFFGQGTRLTVV.

This clonotype was detected only a few times. V and J are TRBV21-1 and TRBJ2-1; the tabulated D call, TRBD1, remains unverified against the DNA. TRBV21-1 is noted as a pseudogene. The CDR3 runs 13 residues. CDR3 sequence (DNA): TGTGCCAGCAGAATGACAGGGGTGGATGAGCAGTTCTTC. As protein: CASRMTGVDEQFF.

The J gene is TRBJ2-3, the V gene TRBV4-1; D uncertain. The CDR3 runs 15 residues. The germline V gene has CDR1 MGHRA and CDR2 YSYEKL. Trimming stripped 2 bases from V and 4 bases from J, with 13 bases between. Here the CDR3 reads CASSQRKKVADTQYF. In DNA form, the CDR3 reads TGCGCCAGCAGCCAAAGGAAAAAAGTGGCAGATACGCAGTATTTT.

V and J are TRBV18 and TRBJ2-1; 9 positions agree with TRBD2. The CDR3 extends over 16 amino acids. The V gene's germline CDR1 is KGHSH and CDR2 LQKENI. The trim removed 2 bases at V and 4 bases at J, leaving 6 bases unmatched. As DNA, the CDR3 is TGTGCCAGCTCACCAGCAGCGGGGGGATATTACAATGAGCAGTTCTTC. This encodes CASSPAAGGYYNEQFF.

This clonotype was detected many times. This chain joins TRBV6-5 and TRBJ2-1; D not certain. CDR3 length: 13 amino acids. V was cut by 0 bases and J by 4 bases, with 4 bases left in between. Germline lookup yields CDR1 MNHEY and CDR2 SVGAGI. This chain's CDR3 is CASSYSKYNEQFF. CDR3 DNA: TGTGCCAGCAGTTACTCAAAATACAATGAGCAGTTCTTC.

The genes are TRBV5-1 and TRBJ1-1, with D uncertain. V shed 4 bases and J shed 3 bases, with 10 bases lying between them. This CDR3 has 13 residues. Germline V gene sequence: CDR1 SGHRS, CDR2 YFSETQ. CDR3 region: CASSESTDTEAFF. In DNA, the CDR3 is TGCGCCAGCAGCGAGAGTACCGACACTGAAGCTTTCTTT.